Listed below are T cell receptor beta chains from one sample, sequenced in a study of Ad26.COV2.S vaccination and SARS-CoV-2 variants. Sequencing was performed with immunoSEQ multiplex PCR; in TCRdb, only in-frame clones are kept and a portion is missing. The sample carries 350,000 to 500,000 clones, 90% recorded once. Here the sequenced sample was peripheral blood, taken in a trial of Ad26.COV2.S vaccine versus placebo. The receptors here all came from a person aged 18-65 years who received the Ad26.COV2.S COVID-19 vaccine or a placebo. The CDR3 runs from the conserved cysteine through the conserved F or W. D genes are given only for firm matches. Clone size appears in some rows only: once, few, many, or a class for an expanded clone.

TRBD2	.	16	TRBJ2-3	TRBV6-6	CASSRVTSGFTDTQYF	TGTGCCAGCAGTCGAGTGACTAGCGGGTTCACAGATACGCAGTATTTT
.	.	12	TRBJ1-5	TRBV2	CASSEAGGPQHF	TGTGCCAGCAGTGAAGCGGGGGGGCCCCAGCATTTT
.	.	15	TRBJ1-4	TRBV11-3	CASSPPEDPRKKLFF	TGTGCCAGCAGCCCCCCAGAAGACCCGCGGAAAAAACTGTTTTTT
TRBD2	.	16	TRBJ2-1	TRBV7-2	CASSKLGGRARNEQFF	TGTGCCAGCAGCAAGTTGGGCGGGAGGGCGCGCAATGAGCAGTTCTTC
TRBD1	.	16	TRBJ2-2	TRBV5-1	CASSLERTGSTGELFF	TGCGCCAGCAGCTTGGAGCGGACAGGGTCCACCGGGGAGCTGTTTTTT
.	.	15	TRBJ2-3	TRBV7-9	CASINGGTSTDTQYF	TGTGCCAGCATAAACGGCGGAACTAGCACAGATACGCAGTATTTT
TRBD1	once	15	TRBJ2-7	TRBV6-5	CASSYANRGRSEQYF	TGTGCCAGCAGTTACGCGAACAGGGGTAGGTCCGAGCAGTACTTC
.	.	15	TRBJ1-1	TRBV27	CASSPPGGSFTEAFF	TGTGCCAGCAGTCCCCCCGGAGGCAGTTTCACTGAAGCTTTCTTT
TRBD2	.	21	TRBJ2-1	TRBV14	CASSLPTGGQLAGGRKHEQFF	TGTGCCAGCAGCCTACCGACGGGGGGCCAATTAGCGGGAGGGAGGAAACATGAGCAGTTCTTC
.	.	12	TRBJ1-1	TRBV2	CASRLQSTEAFF	TGTGCCAGCAGACTTCAAAGCACTGAAGCTTTCTTT
.	once	14	TRBJ2-7	TRBV5-5	CASSLGGTSYEQYF	TGTGCCAGCAGCTTGGGGGGGACCTCCTACGAGCAGTACTTC
.	.	14	TRBJ2-1	TRBV27	CASRIVGPYNEQFF	TGTGCCAGCAGAATTGTTGGGCCCTACAATGAGCAGTTCTTC
.	.	13	TRBJ1-5	TRBV7-2	CASSSGGGQPQHF	TGTGCCAGCAGCAGCGGGGGTGGTCAGCCCCAGCATTTT
.	.	14	TRBJ2-7	TRBV28	CASSLSIGPYEQYF	TGTGCCAGCAGTTTAAGTATAGGGCCCTACGAGCAGTACTTC
.	few	14	TRBJ1-2	TRBV6-5	CASIPNSLFYGYTF	TGTGCCAGCATTCCAAACAGCTTATTCTATGGCTACACCTTC
.	.	16	TRBJ2-2	TRBV21-1	CASSNLGQSPTGELFF	TGTGCCAGCAGCAATTTAGGGCAGAGTCCAACCGGGGAGCTGTTTTTT
.	once	12	TRBJ1-6	TRBV19	CASSDRNSPLHF	TGTGCCAGTAGTGACAGAAATTCACCCCTCCACTTT
.	.	15	TRBJ2-7	TRBV6-2/TRBV6-3	CASSYRGLMVDEQYF	TGTGCCAGCAGTTACAGGGGTCTGATGGTTGACGAGCAGTACTTC
.	few	14	TRBJ1-6	TRBV9	CASSVDSGVSPLHF	TGTGCCAGCAGCGTAGATTCAGGTGTTTCACCCCTCCACTTT
.	.	18	TRBJ2-7	TRBV19	CASSMAISYDSSSYEQYF	TGTGCCAGTAGTATGGCTATTAGCTACGACTCGTCTAGCTACGAGCAGTACTTC
TRBD2	.	14	TRBJ2-1	TRBV29-1	CSVEVPAGGPEQFF	TGCAGCGTTGAAGTCCCAGCGGGAGGGCCCGAGCAGTTCTTC
.	.	16	TRBJ2-7	TRBV6-2/TRBV6-3	CASSYPLRANSYEQYF	TGTGCCAGCAGTTACCCCCTCCGGGCAAACTCCTACGAGCAGTACTTC
.	.	13	TRBJ2-1	TRBV18	CASSPQAWGEQFF	TGTGCCAGCTCACCGCAAGCTTGGGGTGAGCAGTTCTTC
.	.	14	TRBJ2-5	TRBV6-1	CASSEGGGGETQYF	TGTGCCAGCAGTGAAGGTGGAGGGGGTGAGACCCAGTACTTC
TRBD1	.	15	TRBJ2-1	TRBV13	CASSSYRDRDNEQFF	TGTGCCAGCAGCTCATACCGGGACAGGGATAATGAGCAGTTCTTC
.	.	15	TRBJ2-1	TRBV5-1	CASSADTSSYNEQFF	TGCGCCAGCAGCGCTGACACGAGCTCCTACAATGAGCAGTTCTTC
.	.	14	TRBJ2-2	TRBV11-2	CASSETWNTGELFF	TGTGCCAGCAGTGAAACTTGGAACACCGGGGAGCTGTTTTTT
TRBD1	.	14	TRBJ2-7	TRBV11-3	CASSLGTGGHEQYF	TGTGCCAGCAGCTTAGGAACAGGGGGTCACGAGCAGTACTTC
.	.	18	TRBJ2-3	TRBV4-3	CASSQETADSLDTDTQYF	TGCGCCAGCAGCCAAGAAACTGCTGACAGTCTCGACACAGATACGCAGTATTTT
TRBD1	.	14	TRBJ2-7	TRBV2	CASRGDRGRDEQYF	TGTGCCAGCAGGGGGGACAGGGGGCGGGACGAGCAGTACTTC
.	.	15	TRBJ1-1	TRBV7-6	CASSFNSQLNTEAFF	TGTGCCAGCAGCTTTAACAGTCAATTGAACACTGAAGCTTTCTTT
TRBD2	.	11	TRBJ2-3	TRBV6-5	CASPRGDTQYF	TGTGCCAGCCCGCGGGGGGATACGCAGTATTTT
.	once	13	TRBJ2-4	TRBV5-4	CASSFREGGIQYF	TGTGCCAGCAGCTTCCGGGAAGGAGGCATTCAGTACTTC
TRBD1	.	15	TRBJ2-3	TRBV19	CASSRGTGGTDTQYF	TGTGCCAGTAGCAGGGGGACAGGGGGCACAGATACGCAGTATTTT
.	.	13	TRBJ1-5	TRBV15	CATSREIRQPQHF	TGTGCCACCAGCAGAGAGATCCGTCAGCCCCAGCATTTT
.	.	15	TRBJ2-7	TRBV5-1	CASSLDGSSPYEQYF	TGCGCCAGCAGCTTGGATGGCAGCTCACCCTACGAGCAGTACTTC